Presented here are 12 T cell receptor beta chains from one specimen sequenced in a study of blood T cells in healthy people across ages. Primed by a sample-barcoded 5' primer and a J-beta primer mix, a second PCR proceeded for about 6 to 11 cycles. One entry per CDR3 protein, called by TCRdb with MiXCR from the 5' RACE reads. The data show about 1.8 million distinct CDR3 sequences, roughly 52% seen once. Sequencing input: blood. These receptors all come from a woman aged 40-49 years in good health.

This sequence joins TRBV27 and TRBJ1-1; TRBD1 matches at 9 bases. The CDR3 runs 13 residues. J gave up 6 bases and V 6 bases, and 5 bases lay outside the gene matches. Germline CDR1 and CDR2: MNHEY and SMNVEV (reference sequence). The CDR3 bases are TGTGCCAGCAGCAAAAACAGGGGGCCTGAAGCTTTCTTT. Its protein product is CASSKNRGPEAFF.

There are a few counts of this clonotype. The chain carries TRBV2 and TRBJ2-3, with TRBD1 identical over 11 bases. V lost 4 bases, J lost 5 bases, and 8 bases stayed unmatched. CDR1 SNHLY and CDR2 FYNNEI come from the germline V gene. This CDR3 has 16 amino acids. The CDR3 DNA is TGTGCCAGCAGTGCGGACAGGGGGCGAGGGATAGATACGCAGTATTTT. Translation: CASSADRGRGIDTQYF.

V and J are TRBV11-1 and TRBJ2-3; no firm D call. CDR3 length equals 14 residues. Germline V CDR1 and CDR2: SGHAT, FQDESV (reference sequence). Trimming took 3 bases from V and 5 from J, leaving 12 bases between them. The CDR3 protein is CASSFGSEIDTQYF. For the CDR3, the DNA is TGTGCCAGCAGCTTCGGGTCGGAGATAGATACGCAGTATTTT.

The J gene is TRBJ1-1, the V gene TRBV6-4, with D maybe TRBD1 (5 bases). Trimming left V 3 bases short and J 1 base short, with 6 bases between. Germline CDR1 reads MRHNA; CDR2 reads SNTAGT. There are 13 residues in the CDR3. CDR3 sequence: CASSERGNTEAFF. Written as DNA, the CDR3 is TGTGCCAGCAGTGAAAGGGGGAACACTGAAGCTTTCTTT.

The chain employs TRBV24-1 and TRBJ2-3; 9 nucleotides line up with TRBD2. This CDR3 has 18 residues. J lost 0 bases, V lost 6 bases, and 12 bases had no gene match. The germline V gene encodes CDR1 KGHDR and CDR2 SFDVKD. In DNA form, the CDR3 reads TGTGCCACCAGTAGATTCGGCTTGAGCGGGGGGAGCACAGATACGCAGTATTTT. This encodes CATSRFGLSGGSTDTQYF.

This clonotype was found a few times. This rearrangement joins TRBV14 to TRBJ2-6; a weak D match, TRBD1 (6 bases). Germline V CDR1 and CDR2: SGHDN, FVKESK. This CDR3 has 17 residues. With 0 bases removed from V and 0 bases from J, the gap between germline ends came to 9 bases. The CDR3 nucleotides are TGTGCCAGCAGCCAAGAGGGGGCACTCTCTGGGGCCAACGTCCTGACTTTC. Residues: CASSQEGALSGANVLTF.

V gene TRBV9 combines with J gene TRBJ2-3, with TRBD1 matching over 10 bases. Germline loops: CDR1 SGDLS, CDR2 YYNGEE. Germline trimming cut 2 bases from V and 1 base from J; bases unmatched to any gene: 1. This CDR3 is built from 15 residues. The CDR3 region has the DNA TGTGCCAGCAGCGTGGACAGGGGGGGCACAGATACGCAGTATTTT. The encoded protein is CASSVDRGGTDTQYF.

The V call is TRBV10-1, the J call TRBJ2-5, with a weak D call TRBD2 (6 bases). Germline CDR1 WNHNN, CDR2 SYGVQD (reference sequence). Deletions cut 5 bases from V and 6 bases from J, with 25 bases between. CDR3 length: 17 residues. The DNA for the CDR3 is TGCGCCAGCAGTCCCCAAGATCTATCCAAGAGCGGGCAGACCCAGTACTTC. It translates to CASSPQDLSKSGQTQYF.

This clonotype was seen only a few times. The CDR3 here is CASSGREGGEQYF. Written as DNA, the CDR3 is TGTGCCAGCTCCGGCAGGGAGGGAGGCGAGCAGTACTTC. V and J are TRBV6-2 or TRBV6-3 and TRBJ2-7, with 7 bases fitting TRBD2. The junction had 10 bases not matched to a gene; V was cut back by 8 bases and J by 6 bases. Germline-derived CDR1 and CDR2 are MNHEY and SVGEGT. This CDR3 contains 13 residues.

The rearrangement uses TRBV7-2 and TRBJ2-7, with 7 bases lining up with TRBD2. The CDR3 runs to 15 residues. The V gene end was trimmed by 5 bases and the J gene end by 5 bases; junction bases not matched to a gene: 12. From germline, CDR1 is SGHTA and CDR2 FQGNSA. The CDR3 DNA reads TGTGCCAGCAGCCTAACTAGCGTCCGGGGGGACGAGCAGTACTTC. Translated: CASSLTSVRGDEQYF.

V gene TRBV12-3 or TRBV12-4 combines with J gene TRBJ1-6, with TRBD1 as a possible D gene (6 bases). Trimming cost V 6 bases and J 10 bases, with 13 bases left between them. CDR3 length: 13 residues. The CDR3 sequence: CASSPIRGSPLHF. Here the CDR3 DNA reads TGTGCCAGCAGCCCTATAAGGGGGTCACCCCTCCACTTT.

The genes are TRBV20-1 and TRBJ2-5; D ambiguous. The CDR3 runs 13 residues. Per the germline V gene, CDR1 is DFQATT and CDR2 is SNEGSKA (reference sequence). This chain's CDR3 is CSVTPHGQETQYF. CDR3 nucleotide sequence: TGCAGCGTGACGCCACATGGTCAAGAGACCCAGTACTTC.